Listed below are T cell receptor beta chains from one sample, sequenced in a study of CD8 T cells in Susac syndrome. MiXCR, applied by TCRdb to the immunoSEQ multiplex PCR reads, yields one record per CDR3 protein. The sample has roughly 180,000 distinct CDR3 sequences, about 93% seen once. The sample taken for sequencing was CD4+ T cells from PBMCs. All receptors come from a human donor with Susac syndrome. Both conserved end residues are part of each CDR3. D genes are given only for firm matches. Clone size appears in some rows only: once, few, many, or a class for an expanded clone.

V gene	clone size	D gene	J gene	CDR3 DNA	CDR3 protein
TRBV6-5	.	.	TRBJ2-3	TGTGCCAGCAGCCCTACTACCTACACAGATACGCAGTATTTT	CASSPTTYTDTQYF
TRBV20-1	.	.	TRBJ2-5	TGCAGTGCTAGAACATTGCAAGAGACCCAGTACTTC	CSARTLQETQYF
TRBV12-3/TRBV12-4	.	TRBD1	TRBJ2-7	TGTGCCAGCAGTTTCTTACAGGGGTCCAACGAGCAGTACTTC	CASSFLQGSNEQYF
TRBV4-3	.	.	TRBJ2-1	TGCGCCAGCAGCCCTACCCCGGGAAGCGGAGGAGCCTACAATGAGCAGTTCTTC	CASSPTPGSGGAYNEQFF
TRBV20-1	.	.	TRBJ2-5	TGCAGTGCTAGCGAGGTTGGGGAGACCCAGTACTTC	CSASEVGETQYF
TRBV25-1	.	TRBD2	TRBJ2-1	TGTGCCAGCAGTGAATATGGGGCGGGAGGCGCACACTACTACAATGAGCAGTTCTTC	CASSEYGAGGAHYYNEQFF
TRBV3-1	.	.	TRBJ1-2	TGTGCCAGCAGCCAAACATCCTCCGGGACTAACTATGGCTACACCTTC	CASSQTSSGTNYGYTF
TRBV20-1	few	.	TRBJ2-2	TGCAGTGCTAGCCAGGGTTTTGCCGGGGAGCTGTTTTTT	CSASQGFAGELFF
TRBV2	.	TRBD1	TRBJ1-1	TGTGCCAGCAGGAGGACAGGGATGAACACTGAAGCTTTCTTT	CASRRTGMNTEAFF
TRBV11-1	.	TRBD1	TRBJ1-1	TGTGCCAGCAGCTCCGGGACAGGGGGCGCGTGGAGAGCTTTCTTT	CASSSGTGGAWRAFF
TRBV5-6	.	.	TRBJ2-5	TGTGCCAGCAGCTTGATTCCGGCCCCGGAGACCCAGTACTTC	CASSLIPAPETQYF
TRBV19	.	TRBD1	TRBJ1-1	TGTGCCAGTAGTAGGACAGGGGGAGGTACTGAAGCTTTCTTT	CASSRTGGGTEAFF
TRBV27	.	TRBD2	TRBJ2-1	TGTGCCAGCAGTTTCCGAAGGACTAGTAGGAATGAGCAGTTCTTC	CASSFRRTSRNEQFF
TRBV18	.	.	TRBJ2-6	TGTGCCAGCTCACCGGGCAGCTCAGGGGCCAACGTCCTGACTTTC	CASSPGSSGANVLTF
TRBV20-1	.	TRBD1	TRBJ2-5	TGCAGTGCTAGAGATTGGCAGGGGGCGGTTGGGGCCCAGTACTTC	CSARDWQGAVGAQYF
TRBV23-1	.	.	TRBJ2-5	TGCGCCAGCAGTCCCTCTGGGAGCGCGAACCTACGAGAGACCCAGTACTTC	CASSPSGSANLRETQYF
TRBV20-1	.	TRBD2	TRBJ2-5	TGCAGTGCACGAACCGGGGGGAACCAAGAGACCCAGTACTTC	CSARTGGNQETQYF
TRBV12-3/TRBV12-4	.	.	TRBJ1-6	TGTGCCAGCAGTCCGGTCTATAATTCACCCCTCCACTTT	CASSPVYNSPLHF
TRBV20-1	.	TRBD2	TRBJ2-1	TGCAGTGCTCCAGAGATTAGGCGACTAGCCGGCAATGAGCAGTTCTTC	CSAPEIRRLAGNEQFF
TRBV6-4	.	TRBD1	TRBJ1-1	TGTGCCAGCAGGCAACAGGGGGCCGTGAACACTGAAGCTTTCTTT	CASRQQGAVNTEAFF
TRBV20-1	.	.	TRBJ2-7	TGCAGTGCTAGAGGGCAACCATCCCCTGCCTACGAGCAGTACTTC	CSARGQPSPAYEQYF
TRBV4-3	.	.	TRBJ1-2	TGCGCCAGCAGCCAAGTTAACACGGGGGCTGATGGCTACACCTTC	CASSQVNTGADGYTF
TRBV29-1	.	TRBD2	TRBJ2-3	TGCAGCGTTGGGACTAGCGGCACAGATACGCAGTATTTT	CSVGTSGTDTQYF